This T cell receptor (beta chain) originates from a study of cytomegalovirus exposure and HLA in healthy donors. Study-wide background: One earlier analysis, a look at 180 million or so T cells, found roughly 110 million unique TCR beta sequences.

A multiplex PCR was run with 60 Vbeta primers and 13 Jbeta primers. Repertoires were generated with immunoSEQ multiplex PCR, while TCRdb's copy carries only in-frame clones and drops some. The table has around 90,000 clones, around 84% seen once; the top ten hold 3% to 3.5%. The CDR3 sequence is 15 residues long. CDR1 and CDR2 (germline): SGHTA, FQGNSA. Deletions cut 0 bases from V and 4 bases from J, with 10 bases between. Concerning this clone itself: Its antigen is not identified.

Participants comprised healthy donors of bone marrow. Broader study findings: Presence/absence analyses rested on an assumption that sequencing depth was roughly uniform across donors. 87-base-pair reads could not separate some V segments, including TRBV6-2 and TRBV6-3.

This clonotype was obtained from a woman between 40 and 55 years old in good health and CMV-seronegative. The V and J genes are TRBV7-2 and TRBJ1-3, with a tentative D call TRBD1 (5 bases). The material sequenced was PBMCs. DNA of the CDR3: TGTGCCAGCAGCTTAGCAGCAAGGGGCGGAAACACCATATATTTT. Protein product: CASSLAARGGNTIYF. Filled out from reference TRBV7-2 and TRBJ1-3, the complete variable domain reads GAGVSQSPSNKVTEKGKDVELRCDPISGHTALYWYRQSLGQGLEFLIYFQGNSAPDKSGLPSDRFSAERTGGSVSTLTIQRTQQEDSAVYLCASSLAARGGNTIYFGEGSWLTVV.